This paragraph reports one T cell receptor beta chain. Its antigen remains unidentified. CDR3 size: 14 residues. The junction had 2 bases not matched to a gene; V was cut back by 6 bases and J by 1 base. In germline, CDR1 is ENHRY, CDR2 SYGVKD. The data were taken from a study of cytomegalovirus exposure and HLA in healthy donors. The PCR ran on 60 Vbeta and 13 Jbeta primers. Data came from immunoSEQ multiplex PCR; TCRdb stores just in-frame clones and leaves some out. The table includes roughly 250,000 clones, around 80% detected once. Study-level results: In a later analysis, parvovirus B19, influenza, CMV and Epstein-Barr virus appeared linked to several top co-occurrence clusters.

The clonotype was recovered from a girl aged 2-10 years in good health and CMV-seronegative. This chain joins TRBV10-3 and TRBJ1-1, with TRBD1 identical over 10 bases. Sequencing input: PBMCs. The CDR3 DNA reads TGTGCCATCAGCGGGACAGGGGAGAACACTGAAGCTTTCTTT. It yields the protein CAISGTGENTEAFF.